Listed here are 7 T cell receptor beta chains from one sample, sequenced in a study of blood T cell repertoires in COVID-19. The method was immunoSEQ multiplex PCR; TCRdb's version includes in-frame clones alone and lacks a portion of them. The repertoire consists of some 170,000 clones, with roughly 84% occurring once and the leading ten covering more than 0.85%. What was sequenced was peripheral blood. The receptors originated from a man aged 35 to 55 with acute or convalescent COVID-19.

This clone has only one observation. The chain recombines TRBV5-8 with TRBJ1-1; 7 positions agree with TRBD1. This CDR3 comprises 14 residues. V dropped 0 bases and J dropped 6; count of bases not matched to a gene: 5. CDR1 and CDR2 (germline): SGHTS, YDEGEE. CDR3 region: CASSLERGQPEAFF. As DNA, the CDR3 is TGTGCCAGCAGCTTGGAGAGGGGGCAGCCTGAAGCTTTCTTT.

As DNA, the CDR3 is TGTGCCAGCAGTTTCCGAGGTGCCTCCATATATTTT. This sequence encodes CASSFRGASIYF. The chain carries TRBV12-3 or TRBV12-4 and TRBJ1-3; D not resolved. The V gene lost 3 bases and the J gene lost 11 bases, with 11 bases spanning the gap. The CDR3 is 12 residues long.

This clone came up once. The gene calls are TRBV2 and TRBJ2-2, with a possible D match to TRBD2 (6 bases). Germline loops: CDR1 SNHLY, CDR2 FYNNEI. The CDR3 contains 15 residues. Trimming cost V 0 bases and J 1 base, with 6 bases left between them. CDR3 sequence: CASSEAAGNTGELFF. The CDR3 nucleotides read TGTGCCAGCAGTGAAGCAGCGGGGAACACCGGGGAGCTGTTTTTT.

V gene TRBV4-1 combines with J gene TRBJ1-2; TRBD1 is a possible D gene (5 bases). CDR3 length: 13 amino acids. Per germline, CDR1 MGHRA and CDR2 YSYEKL. Trimming removed 0 bases at V and 6 bases at J, with 8 bases between. The CDR3 loop is CASSQDTGDGYTF. In nucleotides, the CDR3 is TGCGCCAGCAGCCAAGATACGGGGGATGGCTACACCTTC.

This chain connects TRBV5-1 to TRBJ2-3, with 8 bases that match TRBD1. The CDR3 extends over 14 amino acids. Germline CDR1 reads SGHRS; CDR2 reads YFSETQ. Unmatched junction bases numbered 5, after V lost 4 bases and J lost 4 bases. CDR3 loop: CASSPRTGSDTQYF. In DNA, the CDR3 is TGCGCCAGCAGCCCCCGGACAGGGTCAGATACGCAGTATTTT.

The chain carries TRBV5-1 and TRBJ2-1, with D tentatively TRBD1 (6 bases). The CDR3 has 15 residues. Germline CDR1 is SGHRS and CDR2 is YFSETQ. The V gene lost 5 bases and the J gene lost 0 bases, with 12 bases spanning the gap. The CDR3 DNA follows: TGCGCCAGCAGTAAGGGGGAGAGCTCCTACAATGAGCAGTTCTTC. Translating gives CASSKGESSYNEQFF.

V is TRBV10-1 and J is TRBJ2-5; weak D call: TRBD1 (6 bases). This CDR3 is built from 15 residues. The germline V gene encodes CDR1 WNHNN and CDR2 SYGVQD (reference sequence). The V end was cut by 6 bases, the J end by 0 bases, with 14 bases between. The CDR3 sequence is CASRGLQGNQETQYF. The CDR3 coding sequence is TGCGCCAGCAGGGGTCTACAGGGTAACCAAGAGACCCAGTACTTC.